The 23 T cell receptor beta chains reported below all come from one sample, sequenced in a study of STAT5B mutations in CD4+ large granular lymphocyte leukemia. Libraries were prepared by immunoSEQ multiplex PCR; TCRdb keeps only in-frame clonotypes and omits some of them. Found here are 4,000 to 6,000 clones, just over 85% of them singletons; the top ten hold roughly 80%. Sequencing used PBMCs. The receptors here all came from a man aged 35-49 years with CD4+ T-cell large granular lymphocyte leukemia.

This chain joins TRBV10-3 and TRBJ1-3; tentatively, D is TRBD1 (5 bases). In germline, CDR1 is ENHRY, CDR2 SYGVKD. V was pared by 6 bases and J by 4 bases, with 16 bases between. This CDR3 is built from 15 residues. The CDR3 sequence: CAIRMTAQRGNTIYF. Written as DNA, the CDR3 is TGTGCCATCAGAATGACAGCCCAAAGGGGAAACACCATATATTTT.

CDR3 coding DNA: TGCGCCAGCAGTGATCCCTACGAGCAGTACTTC. This encodes CASSDPYEQYF. J is TRBJ2-7 and V is TRBV10-2, with no clear D. Germline V gives CDR1 WSHSY, CDR2 SAAADI. The CDR3 length is 11 residues. The V and J ends lost 3 bases and 2 bases respectively, with 2 bases between them.

The chain couples TRBV27 to TRBJ2-3; D perhaps matches TRBD2 (6 bases). V was trimmed by 6 bases and J by 0 bases, leaving 10 bases between them. CDR1 and CDR2 (germline): MNHEY, SMNVEV (reference sequence). The CDR3 spans 14 residues. In nucleotides, the CDR3 is TGTGCCAGCAGGTACGGGGGTAGCACAGATACGCAGTATTTT. It translates to CASRYGGSTDTQYF.

The rearrangement uses TRBV9 and TRBJ2-7; TRBD1 aligns across 7 bases. Germline CDR1 reads SGDLS; CDR2 reads YYNGEE. The CDR3 contains 18 residues. Trimming at V came to 3 bases and at J to 3 bases, leaving 18 bases not matched to a gene. The CDR3 region has the DNA TGTGCCAGCAGCGCCCCGGGACAGACAGTTCGGATGGACTACGAGCAGTACTTC. Translating it yields CASSAPGQTVRMDYEQYF. Full variable domain (missing parts from reference TRBV9 and TRBJ2-7): DSGVTQTPKHLITATGQRVTLRCSPRSGDLSVYWYQQSLDQGLQFLIQYYNGEERAKGNILERFSAQQFPDLHSELNLSSLELGDSALYFCASSAPGQTVRMDYEQYFGPGTRLTVT.

The chain combines TRBV4-2 with TRBJ2-7, with TRBD2 matching 9 bases. With V trimmed by 0 bases and J by 4 bases, 19 bases remained unmatched. Germline V CDR1 and CDR2: LGHNA, YNFKEQ. This CDR3 has 20 amino acids. Here the CDR3 DNA reads TGTGCCAGCAGCCAAGATTTTACTAGCGGGCGTTCTAGCCGGGTATACGAGCAGTACTTC. Translated: CASSQDFTSGRSSRVYEQYF.

This chain joins TRBV28 and TRBJ1-6; D remains ambiguous. V lost 2 bases and J 10 bases, leaving 15 bases between the germline ends. The CDR3 loop spans 15 amino acids. CDR1 and CDR2 from the germline V gene are MDHEN and SYDVKM. As DNA, the CDR3 is TGTGCCAGCAGTTTACCCCGGAGGGTCAGCTCACCCCTCCACTTT. Translating gives CASSLPRRVSSPLHF.

V and J are TRBV11-3 and TRBJ2-7; TRBD1 is a possible D gene (5 bases). The CDR3 is 13 residues long. Trimming took off 5 bases at V and 4 bases at J, with 12 bases between the two ends. The germline V gene has CDR1 SGHNT and CDR2 YENEEA. Here the CDR3 DNA reads TGTGCCAGCAGCCTAGGGGCTGAATACGAGCAGTACTTC. It codes for CASSLGAEYEQYF.

The V gene is TRBV5-1, the J gene TRBJ1-6; 7 nucleotides line up with TRBD1. The germline V gene encodes CDR1 SGHRS and CDR2 YFSETQ. V lost 0 bases and J lost 9; bases outside the gene matches: 6. The CDR3 covers 15 residues. CDR3 coding DNA: TGCGCCAGCAGCTTGGGCGACAGGGAAGTTTCACCCCTCCACTTT. Its translation is CASSLGDREVSPLHF.

The CDR3 bases are TGTGCCAGCAGCTTAGGTAGGAGCTCCAATGAGCAGTTCTTC. Protein sequence: CASSLGRSSNEQFF. J is TRBJ2-1 and V is TRBV11-3; no clear D. CDR3 size: 14 residues. Germline assignment: CDR1 SGHNT and CDR2 YENEEA. The V and J ends lost 1 base and 6 bases respectively, with 10 bases between them.

The chain links TRBV10-3 to TRBJ2-5, with 8 bases matching TRBD2. Germline CDR1 is ENHRY and CDR2 is SYGVKD. Unmatched junction bases numbered 7, after V lost 8 bases and J lost 5 bases. The CDR3 is 13 amino acids. The DNA for the CDR3 is TGTGCCATCGGGGGGCGGGAGGATGAGACCCAGTACTTC. Protein product: CAIGGREDETQYF.

The CDR3 sequence: CASSRDRELFSYEQYF. CDR3 coding DNA: TGTGCCAGCAGCCGTGACAGGGAACTCTTCTCCTACGAGCAGTACTTC. The rearrangement uses TRBV27 and TRBJ2-7; 7 bases are a match to TRBD1. Germline loops: CDR1 MNHEY, CDR2 SMNVEV (reference sequence). The J segment lost 0 bases and the V segment lost 6 bases, leaving 11 bases of the junction unmatched. The length of the CDR3 is 16 residues.

The chain recombines TRBV2 with TRBJ2-2; TRBD2 might be the D (5 bases). The CDR3 loop spans 16 amino acids. CDR1 is SNHLY, CDR2 FYNNEI, per germline. Trimming pared 2 bases from V and 1 base from J, leaving 11 bases between. CDR3 loop: CASSEWLALNTGELFF. The CDR3 DNA reads as TGTGCCAGCAGTGAATGGCTAGCCCTGAACACCGGGGAGCTGTTTTTT.

The chain recombines TRBV5-1 with TRBJ2-3; unclear D gene. Germline lookup yields CDR1 SGHRS and CDR2 YFSETQ. The CDR3 consists of 16 residues. Trimming removed 7 bases at V and 0 bases at J, with 18 bases between. This CDR3 is CASWDAPPLSTDTQYF. CDR3 nucleotide sequence: TGCGCCAGCTGGGATGCCCCCCCTCTCAGCACAGATACGCAGTATTTT.

This chain links TRBV5-4 with TRBJ2-5; 7 nucleotides line up with TRBD2. The CDR3 consists of 15 residues. J lost 0 bases, V lost 2 bases, and 4 bases had no gene match. Per the germline V gene, CDR1 is SGHNT and CDR2 is YYREEE (reference sequence). The CDR3 is CASSFGGGYQETQYF. The CDR3 coding sequence is TGTGCCAGCAGCTTCGGGGGAGGGTACCAAGAGACCCAGTACTTC.

V is TRBV20-1 and J is TRBJ2-3; D gene uncertain. Germline CDR1 and CDR2: DFQATT and SNEGSKA (reference sequence). There are 11 residues in the CDR3. V dropped 7 bases and J dropped 6 bases, with 11 bases sitting between them. DNA of the CDR3: TGCAGTGTTGGGCCCCCCGATACGCAGTATTTT. Amino acids: CSVGPPDTQYF.

The chain couples TRBV30 to TRBJ2-5, with D perhaps TRBD1 or TRBD2 (5 bases each). CDR1 GTSNPN and CDR2 SVGIG come from the germline V gene (reference sequence). With 1 base removed from V and 5 bases from J, the gap between germline ends came to 17 bases. The CDR3 is 15 residues long. The CDR3 sequence: CAWSASGTTRETQYF. CDR3 coding DNA: TGTGCCTGGAGTGCCTCTGGGACGACGAGGGAGACCCAGTACTTC.

This sequence joins TRBV30 and TRBJ1-2, with D tentatively TRBD1 (5 bases). The CDR3 covers 15 residues. V gave up 2 bases and J gave up 1 base, with 14 bases separating them. Germline V CDR1 and CDR2: GTSNPN, SVGIG (reference sequence). The CDR3 is CAWSLGGSGNYGYTF. The CDR3 nucleotides read TGTGCCTGGAGTCTCGGGGGGAGTGGTAACTATGGCTACACCTTC.

A note on this clone: One end of the junction varies from germline; a read error may be responsible. This chain joins TRBV7-6 and TRBJ2-1; D might be TRBD1 or TRBD2, each matching 5 bases. Per germline, CDR1 SGHVS and CDR2 FNYEAQ. There are 12 residues in the CDR3. The CDR3 spells CASSLGTGPEVF. The CDR3 DNA reads TGTGCCAGCAGCTTGGGAACGGGGCCGGAGGTCTTC.

The chain links TRBV30 to TRBJ1-2; no definite D call. V was clipped by 2 bases and J by 2 bases, with 6 bases between them. Looked up from germline, CDR1 is GTSNPN and CDR2 is SVGIG (reference sequence). CDR3 size: 12 residues. The CDR3 protein is CAWSTSNYGYTF. The CDR3 nucleotides read TGTGCCTGGAGTACCTCGAACTATGGCTACACCTTC.

The chain employs TRBV19 and TRBJ2-6; the D call may be TRBD1 or TRBD2 (5 bases each). The CDR3 sequence is 17 residues long. Trimming stripped 1 base from V and 3 bases from J, with 13 bases between. Looked up from germline, CDR1 is LNHDA and CDR2 is SQIVND (reference sequence). The CDR3 protein is CASSIGGAPGGANVLTF. CDR3 coding DNA: TGTGCCAGTAGTATAGGAGGGGCGCCAGGTGGGGCCAACGTCCTGACTTTC.

This chain connects TRBV6-5 to TRBJ2-5, with D unresolved. The J call may be incorrect, as the DNA end agrees better with TRBJ2-7. The CDR3 is 14 residues long. The germline gives CDR1 MNHEY, CDR2 SVGAGI. The CDR3 DNA is TGTGCCAGCACCCCTGCACCGGGTGTGTACGAGCAGTACTTC. Translating it yields CASTPAPGVYEQYF.

Written as DNA, the CDR3 is TGCGCCAGCAGCGTGGTGGGAGGGGGCCTCGGCTACGAGCAGTACTTC. Its protein is CASSVVGGGLGYEQYF. V gene TRBV5-1 combines with J gene TRBJ2-7; D might be TRBD1 or TRBD2, each matching 7 bases. The V and J ends lost 4 bases and 3 bases respectively, with 20 bases between them. The CDR3 has 16 residues. Germline values: CDR1 SGHRS, CDR2 YFSETQ.

This sequence joins TRBV5-1 and TRBJ1-2, with D perhaps TRBD1 (6 bases). Trimming took off 0 bases at V and 2 bases at J, with 11 bases between the two ends. Germline V lookup: CDR1 SGHRS, CDR2 YFSETQ. The CDR3 has 15 residues. In nucleotides, the CDR3 is TGCGCCAGCAGCTTGGCCTCAGGGGCGAACTATGGCTACACCTTC. Translating it yields CASSLASGANYGYTF.